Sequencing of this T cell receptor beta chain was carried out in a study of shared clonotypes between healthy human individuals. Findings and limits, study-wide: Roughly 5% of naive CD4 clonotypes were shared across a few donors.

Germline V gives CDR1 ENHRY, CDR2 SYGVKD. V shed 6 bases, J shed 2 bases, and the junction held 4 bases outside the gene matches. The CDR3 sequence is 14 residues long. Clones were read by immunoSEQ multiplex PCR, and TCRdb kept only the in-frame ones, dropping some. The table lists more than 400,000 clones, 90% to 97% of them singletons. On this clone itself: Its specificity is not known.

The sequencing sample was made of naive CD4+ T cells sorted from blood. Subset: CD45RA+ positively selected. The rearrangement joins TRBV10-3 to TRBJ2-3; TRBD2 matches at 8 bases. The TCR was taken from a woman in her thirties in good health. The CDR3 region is CAIRNSGNTDTQYF. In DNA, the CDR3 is TGTGCCATCAGAAATAGCGGGAACACAGATACGCAGTATTTT.